This record covers a single T cell receptor beta chain. Its antigen is unidentified. Nashville, Tennessee was home to all donors, each a Caucasian adult. Both subsets, CD45RA+ naive and CD45RA-negative memory, were split from the CD4+ cells. The entry originates in a study of shared clonotypes between healthy human individuals. Broader study findings: Naive subsets typically showed greater estimated richness than memory subsets.

In the original workflow: Sequence data from immunoSEQ were junction-only and lacked quality scores; consequently, filtering differed. Profiled with immunoSEQ multiplex PCR; TCRdb holds only in-frame clones, not every one. For V, J and clone size, that table is used; D and trimming come from the DNA. Of 1,100,000 or so clones in the sample, 78% are singletons; the top ten hold approximately 0.52%. The CDR3 spans 16 residues. The V gene lost 3 bases and the J gene lost 3 bases, with 18 bases spanning the gap. The source of this sequence is a man younger than 35 in good health. Some clones in this sample may be carry-over from other donors' samples. The rearrangement uses TRBV23-1 and TRBJ2-7; D is possibly TRBD2 (5 bases). TRBV23-1 is filed as an ORF, its function uncertain. The material sequenced was memory CD4+ T cells from PBMCs. Subset meaning: CD45RA-negative fraction. The CDR3 here is CASSQFGGGPVYEQYF. For the CDR3, the DNA is TGCGCCAGCAGTCAGTTTGGTGGAGGACCGGTCTACGAGCAGTACTTC.